The 22 T cell receptor beta chains below all came from one sample that was sequenced in a study of cytomegalovirus exposure and HLA in healthy donors. A multiplex PCR was run with 60 Vbeta primers and 13 Jbeta primers. Assay used: immunoSEQ multiplex PCR; TCRdb lists only in-frame clones, some missing. The sample shows around 180,000 clones, less than 90% of them seen only once. Sequenced input: PBMCs. These receptors all come from a boy younger than 18 in good health and CMV-seronegative.

The chain couples TRBV9 to TRBJ2-2; 11 positions agree with TRBD2. Germline V lookup: CDR1 SGDLS, CDR2 YYNGEE. There are 14 residues in the CDR3. Trimming cost V 3 bases and J 9 bases; bases outside gene matches: 4. The CDR3 bases are TGTGCCAGCAGCGCGACTAGCGGGAATCGGGAGCTGTTTTTT. It specifies CASSATSGNRELFF.

The chain is built from TRBV11-2 and TRBJ2-7; no clear D. The ends were cut back, 5 bases at V and 0 bases at J, with 11 bases in the middle. The CDR3 extends over 14 amino acids. Looked up from germline, CDR1 is SGHAT and CDR2 is FQNNGV. The CDR3 nucleotides read TGTGCCAGCAGCCCCCTTAGGAGCTCCTACGAGCAGTACTTC. As protein: CASSPLRSSYEQYF.

CDR3 DNA: TGTGCCAGCAGCCAATTCCGGGATTATTCTGGAAACACCATATATTTT. Protein sequence: CASSQFRDYSGNTIYF. The rearrangement uses TRBV4-2 and TRBJ1-3, with D unresolved. The CDR3 has 16 amino acids. Germline-derived CDR1 and CDR2 are LGHNA and YNFKEQ. V was trimmed by 2 bases and J by 1 base, leaving 12 bases between them.

A note on this clone: Relative to the germline gene, one junction end is altered; a read error may explain this. In nucleotides, the CDR3 is TGTGCTAGCAGCTTAGGAACAGGGGGAGATACGCAGTATTTT. Encoded protein: CASSLGTGGDTQYF. The rearrangement joins TRBV7-7 to TRBJ2-3; 8 nucleotides line up with TRBD1. The germline V gene encodes CDR1 SSHAT and CDR2 FNYEAQ (reference sequence). The CDR3 runs 14 residues.

This clone was seen more than once but under ten times. The V call is TRBV5-1, the J call TRBJ1-5; D not resolved. Germline V gene lookup returns CDR1 SGHRS and CDR2 YFSETQ. The CDR3 is 13 residues long. V lost 4 bases, J lost 7 bases, and 12 bases lay in between. DNA of the CDR3: TGCGCCAGCAGCCCGAGTGGGCACCAGCCCCAGCATTTT. Its translation: CASSPSGHQPQHF.

This clone was recorded only once. The chain uses TRBV4-2 and TRBJ1-2; TRBD1 is a possible D gene (6 bases). The CDR3 sequence is 19 residues long. V was shortened by 0 bases and J by 0 bases, with 20 bases between the two germline ends. Germline V gene data show CDR1 as LGHNA and CDR2 as YNFKEQ. Written as DNA, the CDR3 is TGTGCCAGCAGCCAAGATCAAAGGGCAGGGGACACAGCTAACTATGGCTACACCTTC. Translation gives CASSQDQRAGDTANYGYTF.

Remarks on this clone: One end of the junction does not line up with germline, which may come from a read error. This chain uses TRBV15 with TRBJ2-3; perhaps TRBD2 as D (5 bases). Germline V gene sequence: CDR1 LNHNV, CDR2 YYDKDF (reference sequence). The CDR3 loop spans 16 amino acids. CDR3: CAASKTLGGSTDTQYF. The CDR3 DNA follows: TGTGCCGCCAGCAAGACTCTTGGCGGGAGCACAGATACGCAGTATTTT.

This chain connects TRBV7-9 to TRBJ1-1; the D gene is possibly TRBD1 (6 bases). V dropped 5 bases and J dropped 4 bases, with 11 bases sitting between them. There are 13 residues in the CDR3. Looked up from germline, CDR1 is SEHNR and CDR2 is FQNEAQ (reference sequence). In DNA, the CDR3 is TGTGCCAGCAGCGGGGACAAGCCCACTGAAGCTTTCTTT. Its protein product is CASSGDKPTEAFF.

The genes are TRBV9 and TRBJ2-3, with TRBD1 matching 7 bases. The CDR3 is 16 residues long. The junction had 11 bases not matched to a gene; V was cut back by 3 bases and J by 4 bases. From germline, CDR1 is SGDLS and CDR2 YYNGEE. DNA of the CDR3: TGTGCCAGCAGCGCAACAGGGGCCATGTCGGCAGATACGCAGTATTTT. Its translation is CASSATGAMSADTQYF.

V usage is TRBV30 and J usage is TRBJ1-2, with D uncertain. V lost 7 bases, J lost 4 bases, and 13 bases lay in between. This CDR3 is 12 amino acids long. Germline assignment: CDR1 GTSNPN and CDR2 SVGIG (reference sequence). The CDR3 bases are TGTGCCTCAAAGGATTGGAGCTATGGCTACACCTTC. Translated, it gives CASKDWSYGYTF.

This chain connects TRBV6-5 to TRBJ1-1; D is undetermined. Germline V CDR1 and CDR2: MNHEY, SVGAGI. V gave up 6 bases and J gave up 4 bases, with 6 bases separating them. The CDR3 contains 11 residues. The CDR3 protein is CASRASTEAFF. The CDR3 DNA follows: TGTGCCAGCAGGGCTTCCACTGAAGCTTTCTTT.

This sequence joins TRBV9 and TRBJ2-7, with D maybe TRBD2 (7 bases). Germline V gives CDR1 SGDLS, CDR2 YYNGEE. The CDR3 spans 15 residues. V was clipped by 0 bases and J by 4 bases, with 14 bases between them. The CDR3 DNA reads as TGTGCCAGCAGCGTAGGGGCGGGGGCCGTTTACGAGCAGTACTTC. This encodes CASSVGAGAVYEQYF.

The chain recombines TRBV11-2 with TRBJ1-1; TRBD1 agrees at 9 bases. The V gene's germline CDR1 is SGHAT and CDR2 FQNNGV. V dropped 7 bases and J dropped 10; count of bases not matched to a gene: 7. The CDR3 is made up of 12 amino acids. CDR3 sequence (DNA): TGTGCCAGCATTCACAGGGGGCTACGAGCTTTCTTT. This sequence encodes CASIHRGLRAFF.

This clone has a single count. This chain uses TRBV7-2 with TRBJ1-1; D is ambiguous. The germline gives CDR1 SGHTA, CDR2 FQGNSA. The V end lost 4 bases, the J end lost 0 bases, and 12 bases lay between the germline ends. This CDR3 has 15 residues. The CDR3 bases are TGTGCCAGCAGCTCCTTACGAGCCGTGAACACTGAAGCTTTCTTT. It translates to CASSSLRAVNTEAFF.

As for this clone: The sample holds other DNA sequences that translate to the same CDR3. The chain links TRBV9 to TRBJ2-7; 10 nucleotides align to TRBD1. The CDR3 runs 14 residues. CDR1 is SGDLS, CDR2 YYNGEE, per germline. Losses at the gene ends were 2 bases for V and 2 bases for J; bases not matched to a gene: 1. The CDR3 region is CASSVGQGAYEQYF. As DNA, the CDR3 is TGTGCCAGCAGCGTCGGACAGGGGGCCTACGAGCAGTACTTC.

This clone was seen only once. The V and J genes are TRBV5-8 and TRBJ1-5; possibly TRBD1 for D (6 bases). Germline CDR1 is SGHTS and CDR2 is YDEGEE. The CDR3 consists of 15 residues. V lost 5 bases, J lost 0 bases, and 12 bases lay in between. The CDR3 region has the DNA TGTGCCAGCAGGTGGGACACCCTTAGCAATCAGCCCCAGCATTTT. Its translation is CASRWDTLSNQPQHF. Variable domain in full (rest from reference TRBV5-8 and TRBJ1-5): EAGVTQSPTHLIKTRGQQATLRCSPISGHTSVYWYQQALGLGLQFLLWYDEGEERNRGNFPPRFSGRQFPNYSSELNVNALELEDSALYLCASRWDTLSNQPQHFGDGTRLSIL.

This clone came up a few times. The CDR3 DNA is TGTGCCTGGACACAGGGGCTGAACACTGAAGCTTTCTTT. This gives the protein CAWTQGLNTEAFF. The chain joins TRBV30 to TRBJ1-1; 7 bases line up with TRBD1. J lost 0 bases, V lost 4 bases, and 2 bases had no gene match. This CDR3 has 13 residues. Germline V gives CDR1 GTSNPN, CDR2 SVGIG (reference sequence). Complete variable domain (other parts from reference TRBV30 and TRBJ1-1): SQTIHQWPATLVQPVGSPLSLECTVEGTSNPNLYWYRQAAGRGLQLLFYSVGIGQISSEVPQNLSASRPQDRQFILSSKKLLLSDSGFYLCAWTQGLNTEAFFGQGTRLTVV.

This sequence joins TRBV5-5 and TRBJ2-7, with 9 bases identical to TRBD1. The CDR3 contains 15 residues. With V trimmed by 4 bases and J by 0 bases, 5 bases remained unmatched. Germline CDR1 reads SGHKS; CDR2 reads YYEKEE (reference sequence). The CDR3 here is CASSNRDRDSYEQYF. The CDR3 bases are TGTGCCAGCAGCAACCGGGACAGGGACTCCTACGAGCAGTACTTC. Complete variable domain (other parts from reference TRBV5-5 and TRBJ2-7): DAGVTQSPTHLIKTRGQQVTLRCSPISGHKSVSWYQQVLGQGPQFIFQYYEKEERGRGNFPDRFSARQFPNYSSELNVNALLLGDSALYLCASSNRDRDSYEQYFGPGTRLTVT.

The chain links TRBV27 to TRBJ1-2; D is possibly TRBD1 (5 bases). Germline V lookup: CDR1 MNHEY, CDR2 SMNVEV (reference sequence). This CDR3 contains 15 residues. Trimming removed 5 bases from V and 4 bases from J, with 17 bases in between. CDR3 loop: CASSPAGGLGYGYTF. The CDR3, as DNA: TGTGCCAGCAGTCCGGCGGGGGGTCTAGGCTATGGCTACACCTTC.

This clone has only a few counts. The chain recombines TRBV5-4 with TRBJ2-7; D is perhaps TRBD2 (6 bases). The V and J ends lost 5 bases and 5 bases respectively, with 11 bases between them. The CDR3 totals 12 residues. CDR1 is SGHNT, CDR2 YYREEE, per germline (reference sequence). CDR3 protein: CASRIGGNEQYF. The CDR3 coding sequence is TGTGCCAGCAGAATTGGGGGGAACGAGCAGTACTTC. The full variable domain, its missing parts supplied by reference TRBV5-4 and TRBJ2-7, is ETGVTQSPTHLIKTRGQQVTLRCSSQSGHNTVSWYQQALGQGPQFIFQYYREEENGRGNFPPRFSGLQFPNYSSELNVNALELDDSALYLCASRIGGNEQYFGPGTRLTVT.

This rearrangement joins TRBV9 to TRBJ2-4; possibly TRBD2 for D (6 bases). CDR1 is SGDLS and CDR2 is YYNGEE in the germline V gene. Trimming removed 3 bases from V and 8 bases from J, with 12 bases in between. CDR3 length: 13 amino acids. The CDR3 nucleotides read TGTGCCAGCAGCGGAGGAGGGATGGACATTCAGTACTTC. Its translation: CASSGGGMDIQYF. Full variable domain (missing parts from reference TRBV9 and TRBJ2-4): DSGVTQTPKHLITATGQRVTLRCSPRSGDLSVYWYQQSLDQGLQFLIQYYNGEERAKGNILERFSAQQFPDLHSELNLSSLELGDSALYFCASSGGGMDIQYFGAGTRLSVL.

This sequence joins TRBV27 and TRBJ1-1, with a tentative D call TRBD1 (5 bases). This CDR3 has 16 residues. V gave up 2 bases and J gave up 7 bases, with 20 bases separating them. The germline gives CDR1 MNHEY, CDR2 SMNVEV (reference sequence). In DNA form, the CDR3 reads TGTGCCAGCAGTTTACGTCTCGGGGGTTTCAAAGATGAAGCTTTCTTT. Translation gives CASSLRLGGFKDEAFF.